These 14 T cell receptor beta chains came from one sample sequenced in a study of Ad26.COV2.S vaccination and SARS-CoV-2 variants. The assay was immunoSEQ multiplex PCR, and TCRdb's table has in-frame clones only and misses some. The sample includes about 350,000 clones, more than 75% seen only once; the top ten take 3% to 4%. The treatment denotes: 15 to 20 received Ad26.COV2.S at low or high dose, single or two shots; about five received placebo; per-sample allocation not given. The investigators took samples on day 63 after the first vaccine or placebo injection. The sequenced sample was peripheral blood, obtained in a trial of Ad26.COV2.S vaccine versus placebo. These receptors originate from a person aged 18-60 years who received the Ad26.COV2.S COVID-19 vaccine or a placebo.

Here the CDR3 reads CASSYSMASGQGIYSSYEQYF. DNA of the CDR3: TGTGCCAGCAGTTACTCGATGGCTTCGGGACAGGGAATTTATAGCTCCTACGAGCAGTACTTC. This sequence joins TRBV6-2 or TRBV6-3 and TRBJ2-7; 9 bases map to TRBD1. CDR3 size: 21 residues. In germline, CDR1 is MNHEY, CDR2 SVGEGT. The ends lost 0 bases at V and 0 bases at J; junction bases unmatched: 18.

V usage is TRBV10-3 and J usage is TRBJ1-2, with 8 bases lining up with TRBD1. V shed 2 bases and J 2 bases; nucleotides not matched to a gene: 4. Germline CDR1 reads ENHRY; CDR2 reads SYGVKD. The CDR3 totals 15 residues. CDR3 in amino acids: CAISERTGKNYGYTF. In DNA form, the CDR3 reads TGTGCCATCAGTGAGAGGACAGGGAAAAACTATGGCTACACCTTC.

The chain has TRBV7-9 and TRBJ2-5; D not certain. With 0 bases removed from V and 0 bases from J, the gap between germline ends came to 11 bases. Germline V gene data show CDR1 as SEHNR and CDR2 as FQNEAQ (reference sequence). This CDR3 region has 16 residues. DNA for the CDR3: TGTGCCAGCAGCTTAGCGTGGGTTGGGAACCAAGAGACCCAGTACTTC. Translation: CASSLAWVGNQETQYF.

This clone was recorded only once. The CDR3 loop reads CASSQAPGSHYGYTF. CDR3 sequence (DNA): TGTGCCAGCAGCCAAGCGCCGGGCTCTCACTATGGCTACACCTTC. This chain uses TRBV3-1 (or the pseudogene TRBV3-2) with TRBJ1-2, with no clear D. The CDR3 runs to 15 residues. With 1 base removed from V and 3 bases from J, the gap between germline ends came to 12 bases. Per germline, CDR1 LGHDT and CDR2 YNNKEL (reference sequence).

This chain connects TRBV27 to TRBJ1-6, with 7 nucleotides matching TRBD1. The CDR3 length is 16 residues. The J segment lost 9 bases and the V segment lost 1 base, leaving 9 bases of the junction unmatched. Germline V gene sequence: CDR1 MNHEY, CDR2 SMNVEV (reference sequence). CDR3 residues: CASSLLVRGQVSPLHF. The CDR3 coding sequence is TGTGCCAGCAGTTTATTGGTAAGGGGGCAGGTTTCACCCCTCCACTTT.

This clone was recorded once. The genes are TRBV6-6 and TRBJ2-5; D is uncertain. Germline CDR1 MNHNY, CDR2 SVGAGI (reference sequence). The CDR3 is 11 residues long. The V and J ends lost 8 bases and 1 base respectively, with 5 bases between them. In DNA form, the CDR3 reads TGTGCCAGCGGGCGCCAAGAGACCCAGTACTTC. Its protein product is CASGRQETQYF.

The chain uses TRBV27 and TRBJ2-6; 12 bases align to TRBD1. Per germline, CDR1 MNHEY and CDR2 SMNVEV (reference sequence). CDR3 length equals 18 residues. The ends lost 6 bases at V and 0 bases at J; junction bases unmatched: 6. CDR3 sequence (DNA): TGTGCCAGCAGCCCGGGACAGGGGGCCCGCTCTGGGGCCAACGTCCTGACTTTC. Translated: CASSPGQGARSGANVLTF.

The chain has TRBV9 and TRBJ2-3; the D gene is possibly TRBD2 (6 bases). This CDR3 is built from 16 residues. Per germline, CDR1 SGDLS and CDR2 YYNGEE. The V gene lost 3 bases and the J gene lost 3 bases, with 17 bases spanning the gap. CDR3 in amino acids: CASSDPGTSSTDTQYF. The CDR3 DNA reads as TGTGCCAGCAGCGACCCCGGGACTTCGTCTACAGATACGCAGTATTTT.

The chain has TRBV6-4 and TRBJ1-5; TRBD1 is a possible D gene (6 bases). Germline CDR1 MRHNA, CDR2 SNTAGT. Between the trimmed V and J ends, which lost 7 bases and 5 bases, there was a span of 12 bases. This CDR3 region has 13 residues. CDR3 loop: CASNQGKDQPQHF. The CDR3 region has the DNA TGTGCCAGCAATCAGGGGAAGGATCAGCCCCAGCATTTT.

This rearrangement joins TRBV10-3 to TRBJ2-7; 12 bases map to TRBD2. The length of the CDR3 is 15 residues. J was trimmed by 4 bases and V by 4 bases; bases with no gene match: 5. The germline V gene has CDR1 ENHRY and CDR2 SYGVKD. The CDR3 DNA reads as TGTGCCATCAGTGGGGCGACTAGCGGGAGTTACGAGCAGTACTTC. Protein product: CAISGATSGSYEQYF.

This chain joins TRBV2 and TRBJ2-2; no definite D call. CDR3 size: 13 residues. The V and J ends lost 7 bases and 1 base respectively, with 7 bases between them. The germline V gene has CDR1 SNHLY and CDR2 FYNNEI. The CDR3 reads CASTRLNTGELFF. In DNA, the CDR3 is TGTGCCAGCACCCGACTGAACACCGGGGAGCTGTTTTTT.

The CDR3 reads CSVLTALMGEAFF. CDR3 bases: TGCAGCGTTCTGACCGCACTGATGGGTGAAGCTTTCTTT. The chain has TRBV29-1 and TRBJ1-1; D remains unclear. Germline V gene data show CDR1 as SQVTM and CDR2 as ANQGSEA. Between the trimmed V and J ends, which lost 5 bases and 7 bases, there was a span of 17 bases. The CDR3 contains 13 residues.

The CDR3 nucleotides read TGTGCCAGCAGCTTATTGGAGCCTAGTATGAACACTGAAGCTTTCTTT. Residues: CASSLLEPSMNTEAFF. The chain couples TRBV7-9 to TRBJ1-1; D ambiguous. Trimming left V 2 bases short and J 0 bases short, with 13 bases between. The CDR3 is 16 amino acids. The V gene's germline CDR1 is SEHNR and CDR2 FQNEAQ (reference sequence).

This chain uses TRBV28 with TRBJ2-7, with a possible D match to TRBD1 (6 bases). V was cut by 7 bases and J by 2 bases, with 18 bases left in between. Germline V gene data show CDR1 as MDHEN and CDR2 as SYDVKM. This CDR3 contains 15 residues. CDR3 amino acids: CASTPGHPITYEQYF. CDR3 DNA: TGTGCCAGCACCCCGGGACACCCTATTACCTACGAGCAGTACTTC.